In its sample, the clone carrying this T cell receptor beta chain was seen a few times. Its specificity is unknown. The CDR3 is 17 amino acids. Germline V gives CDR1 SEHNR, CDR2 FQNEAQ (reference sequence). J lost 6 bases, V lost 6 bases, and 18 bases had no gene match. The data derive from a study of T cells after yellow fever vaccination. Points from the study as a whole: Booster samples showed a return of most primary-vaccination clones (roughly 96% CD4, around 85% CD8).

One entry per CDR3 protein, called by TCRdb with MiXCR from the 5' RACE reads. This table has 400,000 to 450,000 distinct CDR3 sequences, about 17% appearing once. The sample in question was PBMCs, obtained before the yellow fever booster vaccination. The rearrangement links TRBV7-9 to TRBJ2-3, with 7 bases that match TRBD1. The sequence came from a man in his late teens or twenties who received the YFV17D yellow fever vaccine. This CDR3 is CASSEPGQPATIDTQYF. For the CDR3, the DNA is TGTGCCAGCAGTGAACCGGGACAGCCGGCGACTATTGATACGCAGTATTTT.